These T cell receptor beta chains were read from a single sample in a study of control samples from healthy donors and cancer patients. The protocol was immunoSEQ multiplex PCR, while the TCRdb copy is restricted to in-frame clones and leaves out a portion. The table lists tens of thousands of clones, roughly 94% of them singletons. Sequencing was done on a sample of blood. These receptors were obtained from a man in his thirties or forties in good health. Each CDR3 is given without its conserved first and last residue.

TRBJ2-7	TRBV4-3	ASSQVEGANYEQY
TRBJ2-3	TRBV4-1	ASSHPTDTQY
TRBJ1-5	TRBV12-3/TRBV12-4	ASSPTEGQPQH
TRBJ2-1	TRBV5-4	ASSYRRQGASYNEQF
TRBJ1-5	TRBV6-2/TRBV6-3	ASSSVSTGGSNQPQH
TRBJ2-1	TRBV4-2	ASSQVGGDSYNEQF
TRBJ2-1	TRBV20-1	SALSVNEQF
TRBJ1-2	TRBV6-5	ASSRTRAGYT
TRBJ1-4	TRBV4-1	ASSLVGGGEKLF
TRBJ2-1	TRBV7-3	ASSQGLADNEQF
TRBJ2-3	TRBV5-1	ASSQGQFSTDTQY
TRBJ2-7	TRBV7-7	ASSLAAGSSYEQY
TRBJ2-3	TRBV6-6	ASSPATDTQY
TRBJ2-3	TRBV15	ATSRVGSTDTQY
TRBJ2-5	TRBV7-2	ASSPSGPGETQY
TRBJ2-3	TRBV3-1/TRBV3-2	ASSPSGPITDTQY
TRBJ2-3	TRBV5-1	ASSTGLAGSTDTQY
TRBJ2-1	TRBV7-6	ASSLGAVGSYNEQF
TRBJ2-1	TRBV19	ATRLAGQWPYNEQF
TRBJ1-1	TRBV18	ASSPMNTEAF
TRBJ2-7	TRBV9	ASSPDRGRYEQY
TRBJ2-7	TRBV6-5	ASTRGSGRHEQY
TRBJ2-3	TRBV4-2	ASSKLAGSTDTQY
TRBJ1-2	TRBV19	AGRAGLSYGYT
TRBJ2-7	TRBV6-5	ATGDRSYEQY
TRBJ2-7	TRBV5-1	ASSWGQGTYEQY